This T cell receptor beta chain was documented in a study of early T cells in non-severe SARS-CoV-2 infection. The CDR3 is 11 residues long. The V gene lost 4 bases and the J gene lost 5 bases, with 6 bases spanning the gap. Germline loops: CDR1 SEHNR, CDR2 FQNEAQ (reference sequence). TCRdb called the 5' RACE reads again in MiXCR, with one record for every CDR3 protein. Seen here are tens of thousands of distinct CDR3 sequences, about 14% observed once, and the top ten hold less than 5%. The chain recombines TRBV7-9 with TRBJ2-7; D ambiguous. Source: whole blood, taken at baseline. The TCR was taken from an adult who was a healthcare worker with PCR-confirmed SARS-CoV-2 infection or an uninfected control (not recorded which). The CDR3 nucleotides read TGTGCCAGCAGCTCCAATGACGAGCAGTACTTC. As protein: CASSSNDEQYF.